These 28 T cell receptor beta chains originate from one sample sequenced in a study of regulatory T cells in long-lasting Graves disease. Sequencing libraries for TCR beta were prepared with iRepertoire HTBI primers and Arm-PCR of CDR3 regions. TCRdb passed the multiplex PCR reads through MiXCR, listing each CDR3 protein once. Counted here are 700,000 or so distinct CDR3 sequences, roughly 30% occurring once; the ten biggest clones make up 35% to 55%. Time point noted: persistent/refractory GD, antithyroid drugs over 5 years with positive TRAb. Scientists built the TCR library using RNA that was extracted from PBMCs. The source was peripheral blood mononuclear cells (PBMCs), collected when the disease was refractory, from a patient treated with antithyroid drugs. These receptors were taken from a female donor with Graves disease.

In this sample, this clonotype turned up a few times. V usage is TRBV20-1 and J usage is TRBJ2-7; 14 nucleotides agree with TRBD2. The CDR3 runs to 13 residues. CDR1 is DFQATT and CDR2 is SNEGSKA in the germline V gene (reference sequence). The V and J ends lost 6 bases and 12 bases, in that order; junction bases with no gene match: 10. CDR3 in amino acids: CSATGLAGAHPYF. In nucleotides, the CDR3 is TGCAGTGCGACGGGACTAGCGGGAGCCCATCCGTACTTC.

This clonotype was found a few times. This chain joins TRBV11-2 and TRBJ1-1; the match to TRBD1 covers 7 bases. With V trimmed by 5 bases and J by 1 base, 7 bases remained unmatched. Looked up from germline, CDR1 is SGHAT and CDR2 is FQNNGV. The CDR3 extends over 15 amino acids. The CDR3 DNA is TGTGCCAGCAGCCTTCATCGGACAGGGAACACTGAAGCTTTCTTT. It specifies CASSLHRTGNTEAFF.

This rearrangement joins TRBV3-1 to TRBJ1-3; D call uncertain. Germline values: CDR1 LGHDT, CDR2 YNNKEL (reference sequence). This CDR3 has 15 residues. V lost 1 base to trimming and J lost 2 bases, with 9 bases between them. The CDR3 loop reads CASSQGASAGNTIYF. As DNA, the CDR3 is TGTGCCAGCAGCCAAGGAGCCAGCGCTGGAAACACCATATATTTT.

This clonotype has a count of ten or more. The V and J genes are TRBV12-3 or TRBV12-4 and TRBJ2-6, with D unresolved. The V end was cut by 2 bases, the J end by 4 bases, with 3 bases between. This CDR3 has 13 amino acids. The CDR3 coding sequence is TGTGCCAGCAGTTTAATGGGGGCCAACGTCCTGACTTTC. Translating gives CASSLMGANVLTF.

A word on this clonotype: A clone one base away is much larger, so this may be a read error. The gene calls are TRBV6-2 or TRBV6-3 and TRBJ1-1; D ambiguous. This CDR3 is built from 14 residues. Germline V lookup: CDR1 MNHEY, CDR2 SVGEGT. CDR3 DNA sequence: TGTGCCAGCAGTTACACACCCTTGGGCACTGAAGCTTCCTTT. It specifies CASSYTPLGTEASF.

A few counts support this clonotype. This rearrangement joins TRBV28 to TRBJ2-7; the match to TRBD1 covers 8 bases. Germline V gene sequence: CDR1 MDHEN, CDR2 SYDVKM. The length of the CDR3 is 16 residues. Trimming at V came to 4 bases and at J to 1 base, leaving 9 bases not matched to a gene. The CDR3 coding sequence is TGTGCCAGCAGTTCACTCCCAGGGGGCGCTTCCTACGAGCAGTACTTC. This codes for CASSSLPGGASYEQYF.

This clonotype was seen more than once but under ten times. V and J are TRBV7-2 and TRBJ2-7; 8 bases are a match to TRBD2. J was trimmed by 5 bases and V by 5 bases; bases with no gene match: 14. In germline, CDR1 is SGHTA, CDR2 FQGNSA. The CDR3 is made up of 16 amino acids. CDR3 sequence: CASSPILGLAGDEQYF. The CDR3 DNA is TGTGCCAGCAGCCCAATCCTCGGGCTAGCGGGTGACGAGCAGTACTTC.

This clonotype was seen a few times. CDR3 DNA: TGTGCCAGCAGCTTATCTGGGGGCTTTGGAAACACCATATATTTT. As protein: CASSLSGGFGNTIYF. This chain joins TRBV7-3 and TRBJ1-3, with D perhaps matching TRBD1 (6 bases). Trimming removed 2 bases from V and 3 bases from J, with 11 bases in between. This CDR3 comprises 15 residues. The germline CDR1 and CDR2 sequences are SGHTA and FQGTGA. Combining the CDR3 with reference TRBV7-3 and TRBJ1-3 gives the whole variable domain GAGVSQTPSNKVTEKGKYVELRCDPISGHTALYWYRQSLGQGPEFLIYFQGTGAADDSGLPNDRFFAVRPEGSVSTLKIQRTERGDSAVYLCASSLSGGFGNTIYFGEGSWLTVV.

This clonotype occurred once. This sequence joins TRBV11-2 and TRBJ2-7; the D is unclear. The CDR3 has 13 amino acids. V lost 5 bases, J lost 3 bases, and 11 bases lay in between. CDR1 and CDR2 from the germline V gene are SGHAT and FQNNGV. The CDR3 here is CASSQVQVYEQYF. CDR3 nucleotide sequence: TGTGCCAGCAGCCAGGTCCAGGTCTACGAGCAGTACTTC.

A few counts support this clonotype. The chain joins TRBV7-3 to TRBJ2-7; maybe TRBD1 (5 bases). V shed 0 bases and J shed 5 bases, with 14 bases lying between them. The CDR3 consists of 15 residues. The germline V gene has CDR1 SGHTA and CDR2 FQGTGA. The CDR3 coding sequence is TGTGCCAGCAGCTTAACGGGGCAGGGTGGCCACGAGCAGTACTTC. Residues: CASSLTGQGGHEQYF.

This clonotype has a handful of counts. The CDR3 sequence: CASRSEWVGTEAFF. The CDR3 DNA reads as TGTGCCAGCAGGAGCGAGTGGGTCGGCACTGAAGCTTTCTTT. This rearrangement joins TRBV27 to TRBJ1-1; D call uncertain. The CDR3 is 14 residues long. The germline gives CDR1 MNHEY, CDR2 SMNVEV (reference sequence). V gave up 6 bases and J gave up 4 bases, with 15 bases separating them.

There are many counts of this clonotype. The genes are TRBV3-1 and TRBJ1-1; D is unclear. Looked up from germline, CDR1 is LGHDT and CDR2 is YNNKEL (reference sequence). V was shortened by 5 bases and J by 1 base, with 14 bases between the two germline ends. CDR3 length: 15 amino acids. The CDR3: CASSIKGIENTEAFF. The CDR3, as DNA: TGTGCCAGCAGCATAAAAGGGATCGAGAACACTGAAGCTTTCTTT.

The V and J genes are TRBV19 and TRBJ2-7; the D gene is possibly TRBD2 (5 bases). Looked up from germline, CDR1 is LNHDA and CDR2 is SQIVND (reference sequence). V dropped 5 bases and J dropped 2 bases, with 10 bases sitting between them. The CDR3 spans 13 residues. The CDR3 nucleotides read TGTGCCAGTAGTCACGGGATCACCTACGAGCAGTACTTC. Its translation is CASSHGITYEQYF.

As for this clonotype: A junction boundary mismatches the germline segment, possibly from a read error. The rearrangement links TRBV5-1 to TRBJ2-2; D gene ambiguous. Germline loops: CDR1 SGHRS, CDR2 YFSETQ. The CDR3 loop spans 14 amino acids. The CDR3 DNA follows: TGCGCGAGCACCCCACTTCAGAACACCGGGGAGCTGTTTTTT. This sequence encodes CASTPLQNTGELFF.

The gene calls are TRBV5-4 and TRBJ1-2; D gene ambiguous. The V end was cut by 0 bases, the J end by 3 bases, with 12 bases between. The CDR3 extends over 15 amino acids. Germline lookup yields CDR1 SGHNT and CDR2 YYREEE (reference sequence). CDR3 bases: TGTGCCAGCAGCTTGGCCACGAGGAGGGACTATGGCTACACCTTC. This translates into CASSLATRRDYGYTF.

To note about this clonotype: The junction does not match germline at one end; this may be a read error. The V call is TRBV11-2, the J call TRBJ1-1; the D is unclear. The CDR3 loop spans 16 amino acids. Germline V lookup: CDR1 SGHAT, CDR2 FQNNGV. CDR3 in amino acids: CASNLESGLTNTEAFF. The CDR3 DNA sequence: TGTGCCAGCAACTTAGAGTCGGGCCTCACGAACACTGAAGCTTTCTTT.

This clonotype was counted between two and nine times. The V call is TRBV11-1, the J call TRBJ1-1; D remains unclear. The CDR3 length is 12 residues. V was clipped by 4 bases and J by 1 base, with 4 bases between them. Germline V gene data show CDR1 as SGHAT and CDR2 as FQDESV (reference sequence). Here the CDR3 DNA reads TGTGCCAGCAGCTGGTCGAACACTGAAGCTTTCTTT. Encoded protein: CASSWSNTEAFF.

The V call is TRBV12-3 or TRBV12-4, the J call TRBJ1-4; the D is unclear. CDR3 length: 13 amino acids. The V and J ends lost 3 bases and 8 bases respectively, with 10 bases between them. The CDR3 spells CASSLDLGEKLFF. The CDR3 nucleotides read TGTGCCAGCAGTTTGGACCTCGGGGAAAAACTGTTTTTT.

This clonotype has only a few counts. This chain joins TRBV7-3 and TRBJ2-2; tentatively, D is TRBD1 or TRBD2 (6 bases each). From germline, CDR1 is SGHTA and CDR2 FQGTGA. This CDR3 has 16 residues. Trimming removed 0 bases at V and 4 bases at J, with 12 bases between. The CDR3 region is CASSLTLKGGTGELFF. The CDR3 nucleotides are TGTGCCAGCAGCTTAACTCTCAAGGGGGGCACCGGGGAGCTGTTTTTT.

This clonotype was observed at least ten times. The chain employs TRBV2 and TRBJ1-2; TRBD1 is a possible D gene (5 bases). The ends were cut back, 4 bases at V and 4 bases at J, with 19 bases in the middle. Germline V lookup: CDR1 SNHLY, CDR2 FYNNEI. This CDR3 comprises 16 residues. The CDR3 protein is CASSVYRGAAAYGYTF. The CDR3 DNA follows: TGTGCCAGCAGTGTGTATAGGGGCGCGGCTGCCTATGGCTACACCTTC.

This clonotype has more than one count but fewer than ten. One end of the junction is discordant with germline, which a read error may explain. The V gene is TRBV24-1, the J gene TRBJ2-7; possible D gene TRBD2, 5 bases. Germline V gives CDR1 KGHDR, CDR2 SFDVKD. This CDR3 comprises 13 residues. The CDR3 protein is CATSASDSDEQYF. In DNA, the CDR3 is TGTGCCACCAGTGCGTCGGACTCCGACGAGCAGTACTTC.

The chain carries TRBV20-1 and TRBJ1-2, with D perhaps matching TRBD1 (5 bases). The CDR3 runs to 11 residues. Trimming pared 7 bases from V and 4 bases from J, leaving 10 bases between. Germline V gene sequence: CDR1 DFQATT, CDR2 SNEGSKA (reference sequence). The CDR3, as DNA: TGCAGTGTGAAGGGGCCCTATGGCTACACCTTC. Encoded protein: CSVKGPYGYTF.

The V gene is TRBV5-1, the J gene TRBJ1-4; D is possibly TRBD1 (6 bases). The germline V and J ends were trimmed by 5 bases and 8 bases, with 13 bases remaining between them. The germline CDR1 and CDR2 sequences are SGHRS and YFSETQ. The CDR3 sequence is 13 residues long. In nucleotides, the CDR3 is TGCGCCAGCAGGAGGGGGGGGCAAGAAAAACTGTTTTTT. It codes for CASRRGGQEKLFF.

Many counts were recorded for this clonotype. The chain employs TRBV28 and TRBJ1-2; D may be TRBD1 (6 bases). V gave up 6 bases and J gave up 8 bases, with 22 bases separating them. The CDR3 is 15 residues long. CDR1 is MDHEN, CDR2 SYDVKM, per germline. Written as DNA, the CDR3 is TGTGCCAGCAGCCCCCACGACAGGACATGGGAGGGCTACACCTTC. Residues: CASSPHDRTWEGYTF.

The chain has TRBV12-3 or TRBV12-4 and TRBJ1-4; D not resolved. Deletions cut 6 bases from V and 0 bases from J, with 14 bases between. The CDR3 covers 16 residues. The DNA for the CDR3 is TGTGCCAGCAGCTTCCAACGAGCTGCAACTAATGAAAAACTGTTTTTT. Its protein is CASSFQRAATNEKLFF.

This clonotype was counted a single time. The chain has TRBV19 and TRBJ2-2; 9 nucleotides line up with TRBD1. V shed 4 bases and J 3 bases; nucleotides not matched to a gene: 6. This CDR3 is 16 amino acids long. Germline-derived CDR1 and CDR2 are LNHDA and SQIVND (reference sequence). CDR3 protein: CASSTPGQGHTGELFF. In nucleotides, the CDR3 is TGTGCCAGTAGTACACCGGGACAGGGACACACCGGGGAGCTGTTTTTT.

This clonotype was counted ten times or more. The gene calls are TRBV28 and TRBJ1-2; D unresolved. Trimming took 2 bases from V and 9 from J, leaving 19 bases between them. This CDR3 is 15 amino acids long. CDR1 and CDR2 (germline): MDHEN, SYDVKM. The CDR3 nucleotides are TGTGCCAGCAGTTTAGGGGATGGGAAGATACGAAGCTACACCTTC. Its translation: CASSLGDGKIRSYTF.

This clonotype was detected only a few times. This chain links TRBV29-1 with TRBJ1-1; 9 bases match TRBD1. Germline assignment: CDR1 SQVTM and CDR2 ANQGSEA. V lost 7 bases and J lost 5; bases outside the gene matches: 11. The CDR3 extends over 14 amino acids. In DNA form, the CDR3 reads TGCAGCGGTAGTACAGGGGGCAGGAGTACTGAAGCTTTCTTT. Translating it yields CSGSTGGRSTEAFF.